This T cell receptor beta chain was found in a study of circulating and synovial CD4+ cells in juvenile arthritis. Study-wide results and limits: Overlap with synovium rose as more T cells were sequenced. Some such blood samples were as oligoclonal as synovium. These blood cells shared more CDR3 sequences with synovium than bulk blood.

Produced via immunoSEQ multiplex PCR; TCRdb's table is partial and in-frame only. The sample records around 18,000 clones, around nine tenths being singletons. Germline lookup yields CDR1 SGHTA and CDR2 FQGNSA. Trimming removed 6 bases from V and 5 bases from J, with 14 bases in between. The CDR3 runs 14 residues. Worth noting for this clone: No antigen is known for it.

Samples derive from patients with active juvenile idiopathic arthritis. Sequencing was carried out using CD4+ T cells from blood. The clonotype comes from a human donor with juvenile idiopathic arthritis. The gene calls are TRBV7-2 and TRBJ1-5; TRBD1 is a possible D gene (6 bases). CDR3 region: CASRNTGWDQPQHF. The CDR3 nucleotides are TGTGCCAGCAGAAACACAGGGTGGGATCAGCCCCAGCATTTT.